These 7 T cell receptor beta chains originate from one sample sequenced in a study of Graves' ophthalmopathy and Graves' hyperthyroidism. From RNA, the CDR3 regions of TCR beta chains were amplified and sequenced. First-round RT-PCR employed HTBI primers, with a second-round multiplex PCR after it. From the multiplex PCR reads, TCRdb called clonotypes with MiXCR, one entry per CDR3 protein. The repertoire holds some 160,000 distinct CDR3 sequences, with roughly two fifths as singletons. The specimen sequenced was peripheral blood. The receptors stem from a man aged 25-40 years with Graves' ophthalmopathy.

CDR3 sequence: CASSGAANTGELFF. DNA of the CDR3: TGTGCCAGCAGTGGGGCCGCGAACACCGGGGAGCTGTTTTTT. The rearrangement joins TRBV2 to TRBJ2-2; D is unresolved. The V gene's germline CDR1 is SNHLY and CDR2 FYNNEI. Trimming removed 4 bases from V and 0 bases from J, with 6 bases in between. This CDR3 comprises 14 residues.

The CDR3 DNA reads TGCGCCAGCACCCCCGACAGGGTACACACTGAAGCTTTCTTT. This encodes CASTPDRVHTEAFF. The chain recombines TRBV5-1 with TRBJ1-1, with 7 positions matching TRBD1. Germline loops: CDR1 SGHRS, CDR2 YFSETQ. The length of the CDR3 is 14 residues. With V trimmed by 6 bases and J by 3 bases, 8 bases remained unmatched.

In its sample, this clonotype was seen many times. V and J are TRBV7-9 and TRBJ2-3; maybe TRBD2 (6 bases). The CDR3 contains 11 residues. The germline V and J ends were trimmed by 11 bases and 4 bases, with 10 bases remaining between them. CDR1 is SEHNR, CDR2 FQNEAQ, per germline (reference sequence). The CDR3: CAGGTADTQYF. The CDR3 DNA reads TGTGCCGGCGGGACCGCAGATACGCAGTATTTT.

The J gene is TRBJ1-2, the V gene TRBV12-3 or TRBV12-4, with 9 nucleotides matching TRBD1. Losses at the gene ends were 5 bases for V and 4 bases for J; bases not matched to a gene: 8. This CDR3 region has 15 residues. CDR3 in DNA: TGTGCCAGCAGTAATACAGGGGGCGCCTCCTATGGCTACACCTTC. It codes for CASSNTGGASYGYTF.

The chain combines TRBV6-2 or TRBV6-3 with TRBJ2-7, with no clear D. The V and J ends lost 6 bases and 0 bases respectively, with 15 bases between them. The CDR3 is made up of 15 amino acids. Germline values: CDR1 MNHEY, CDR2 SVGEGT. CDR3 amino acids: CASRNLGASSYEQYF. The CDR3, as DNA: TGTGCCAGCAGGAATCTCGGCGCTAGCTCCTACGAGCAGTACTTC.

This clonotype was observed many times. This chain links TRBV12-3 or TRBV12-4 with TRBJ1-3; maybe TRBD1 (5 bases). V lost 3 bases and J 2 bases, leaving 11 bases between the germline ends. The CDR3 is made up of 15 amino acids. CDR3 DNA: TGTGCCAGCAGTTTGTTAGGGGAGCCTGGAAACACCATATATTTT. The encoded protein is CASSLLGEPGNTIYF.

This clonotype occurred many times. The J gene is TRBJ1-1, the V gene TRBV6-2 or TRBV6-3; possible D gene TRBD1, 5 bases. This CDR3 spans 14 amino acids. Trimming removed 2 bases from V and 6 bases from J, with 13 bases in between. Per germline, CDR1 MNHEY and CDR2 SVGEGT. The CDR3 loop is CASSYDKGRPEAFF. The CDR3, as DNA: TGTGCCAGCAGTTACGACAAGGGACGTCCTGAAGCTTTCTTT.